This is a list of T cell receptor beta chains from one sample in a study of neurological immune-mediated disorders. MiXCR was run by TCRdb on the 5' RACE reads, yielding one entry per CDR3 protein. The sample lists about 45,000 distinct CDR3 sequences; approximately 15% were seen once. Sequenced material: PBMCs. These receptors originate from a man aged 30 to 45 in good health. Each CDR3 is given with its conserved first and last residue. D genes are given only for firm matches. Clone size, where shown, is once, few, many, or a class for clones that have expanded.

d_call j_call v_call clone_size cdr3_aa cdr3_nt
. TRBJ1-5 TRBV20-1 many CSARDLGQLNQPQHF TGCAGTGCTAGAGATTTAGGACAGCTCAATCAGCCCCAGCATTTT
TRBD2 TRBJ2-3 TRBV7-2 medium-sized CASSLLAGGDTDTQYF TGTGCCAGCAGCTTACTAGCGGGAGGGGACACAGATACGCAGTATTTT
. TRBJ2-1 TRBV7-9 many CASSARASGPYNEQFF TGTGCCAGCAGCGCCCGGGCCTCTGGCCCCTACAATGAGCAGTTCTTC
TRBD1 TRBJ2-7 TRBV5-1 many CASSATADRGGEQYF TGCGCCAGCAGCGCCACAGCGGACAGGGGAGGGGAGCAGTACTTC
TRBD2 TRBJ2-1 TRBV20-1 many CSAPRGSLRNEQFF TGCAGTGCCCCGCGCGGGAGCTTAAGGAATGAGCAGTTCTTC
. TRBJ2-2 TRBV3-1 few CASSHSGRYTGELFF TGTGCCAGCAGCCATTCCGGACGGTACACCGGGGAGCTGTTTTTT
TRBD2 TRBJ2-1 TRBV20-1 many CSARTAGAYNEQFF TGCAGTGCTAGAACAGCGGGAGCGTACAATGAGCAGTTCTTC
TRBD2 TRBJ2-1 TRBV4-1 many CASSLSGNSYNEQFF TGCGCCAGCAGCCTGAGCGGGAATTCCTACAATGAGCAGTTCTTC
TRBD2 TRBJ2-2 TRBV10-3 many CAITGGYTGELFF TGTGCCATCACCGGGGGGTACACCGGGGAGCTGTTTTTT
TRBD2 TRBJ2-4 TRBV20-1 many CSARDSGITKNIQYF TGCAGTGCTAGAGATAGCGGGATAACCAAAAACATTCAGTACTTC
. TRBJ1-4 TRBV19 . CASKTSPIYGVQEGKLFF TGTGCCAGTAAGACCTCTCCGATATATGGGGTGCAGGAAGGAAAACTGTTTTTT
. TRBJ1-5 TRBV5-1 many CASSLASGSNQPQHF TGCGCCAGCAGCTTGGCGTCGGGTAGCAATCAGCCCCAGCATTTT
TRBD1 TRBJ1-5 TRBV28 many CASSLFGTGGNSNQPQHF TGTGCCAGCAGTTTATTCGGGACAGGGGGTAATAGCAATCAGCCCCAGCATTTT
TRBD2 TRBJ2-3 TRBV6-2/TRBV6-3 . CASSRGGLSSTDKQYF TGTGCCAGCTCTCGCGGGGGGCTCTCTAGCACAGATAAGCAGTATTTT
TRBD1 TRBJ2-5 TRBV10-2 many CASRRGQAEETQYF TGCGCCAGCAGGAGGGGACAGGCGGAAGAGACCCAGTACTTC
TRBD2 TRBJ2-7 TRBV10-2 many CASSESGTRTSGYEQYF TGCGCCAGCAGTGAGTCCGGTACCAGGACTAGCGGTTACGAGCAGTACTTC
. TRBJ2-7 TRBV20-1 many CSAPDLLPHEQYF TGCAGTGCTCCGGACCTTTTACCCCACGAGCAGTACTTC